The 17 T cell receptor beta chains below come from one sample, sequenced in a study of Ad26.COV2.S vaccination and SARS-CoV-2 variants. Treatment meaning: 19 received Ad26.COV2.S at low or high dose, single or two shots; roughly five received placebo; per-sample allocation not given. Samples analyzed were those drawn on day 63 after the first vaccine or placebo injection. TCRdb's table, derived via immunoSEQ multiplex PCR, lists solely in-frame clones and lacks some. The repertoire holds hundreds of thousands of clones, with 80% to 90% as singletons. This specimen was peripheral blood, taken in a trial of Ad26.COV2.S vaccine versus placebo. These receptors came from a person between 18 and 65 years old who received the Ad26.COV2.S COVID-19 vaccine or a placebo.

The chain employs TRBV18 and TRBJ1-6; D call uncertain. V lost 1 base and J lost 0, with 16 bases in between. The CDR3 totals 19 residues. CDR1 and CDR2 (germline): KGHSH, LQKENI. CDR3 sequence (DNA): TGTGCCAGCTCACCACTTAAAACGGGGATGAGCTCCTATAATTCACCCCTCCACTTT. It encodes CASSPLKTGMSSYNSPLHF.

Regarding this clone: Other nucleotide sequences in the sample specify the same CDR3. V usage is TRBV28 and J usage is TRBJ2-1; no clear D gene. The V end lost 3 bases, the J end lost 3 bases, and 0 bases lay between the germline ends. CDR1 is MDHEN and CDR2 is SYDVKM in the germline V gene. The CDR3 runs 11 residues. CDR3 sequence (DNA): TGTGCCAGCAGTTTCTACAATGAGCAGTTCTTC. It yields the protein CASSFYNEQFF.

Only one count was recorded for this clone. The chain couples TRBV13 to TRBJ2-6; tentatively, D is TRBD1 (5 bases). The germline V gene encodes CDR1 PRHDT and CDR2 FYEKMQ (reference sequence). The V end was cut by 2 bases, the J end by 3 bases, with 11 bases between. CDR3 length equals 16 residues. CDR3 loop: CASSLQGLNGANVLTF. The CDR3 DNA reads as TGTGCCAGCAGCTTACAGGGATTAAATGGGGCCAACGTCCTGACTTTC.

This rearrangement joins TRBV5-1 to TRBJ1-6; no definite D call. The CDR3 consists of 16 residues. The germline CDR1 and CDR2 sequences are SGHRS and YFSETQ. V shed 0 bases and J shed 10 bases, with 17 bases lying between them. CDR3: CASSLEAVGLGSPLHF. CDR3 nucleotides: TGCGCCAGCAGCTTGGAGGCGGTTGGTTTGGGGTCACCCCTCCACTTT.

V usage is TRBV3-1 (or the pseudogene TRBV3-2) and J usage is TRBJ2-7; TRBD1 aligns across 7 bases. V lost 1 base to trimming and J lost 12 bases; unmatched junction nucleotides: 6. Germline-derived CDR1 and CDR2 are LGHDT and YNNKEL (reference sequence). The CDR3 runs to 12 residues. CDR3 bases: TGTGCCAGCAGCCAAGGCGAGGGGGCGCGGTACTTC. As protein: CASSQGEGARYF.

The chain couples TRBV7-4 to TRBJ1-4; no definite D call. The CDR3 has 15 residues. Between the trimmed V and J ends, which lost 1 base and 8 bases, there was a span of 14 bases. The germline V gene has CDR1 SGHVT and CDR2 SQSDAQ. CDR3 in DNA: TGTGCCAGCAGCTTAGAGGCCAAGGGCTTGGAAAAACTGTTTTTT. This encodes CASSLEAKGLEKLFF.

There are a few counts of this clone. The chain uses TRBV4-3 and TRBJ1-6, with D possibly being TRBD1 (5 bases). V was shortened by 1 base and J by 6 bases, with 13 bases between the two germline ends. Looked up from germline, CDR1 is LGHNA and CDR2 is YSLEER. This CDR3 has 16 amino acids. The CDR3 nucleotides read TGCGCCAGCAGCCAAGGAGGGCAGGGCGGTAATTCACCCCTCCACTTT. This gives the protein CASSQGGQGGNSPLHF.

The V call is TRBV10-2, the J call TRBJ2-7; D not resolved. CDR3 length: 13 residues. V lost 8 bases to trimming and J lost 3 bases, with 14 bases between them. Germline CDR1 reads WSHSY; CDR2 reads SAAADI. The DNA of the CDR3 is TGCGCCAGCTGTCCACAGTTGCACTACGAGCAGTACTTC. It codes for CASCPQLHYEQYF.

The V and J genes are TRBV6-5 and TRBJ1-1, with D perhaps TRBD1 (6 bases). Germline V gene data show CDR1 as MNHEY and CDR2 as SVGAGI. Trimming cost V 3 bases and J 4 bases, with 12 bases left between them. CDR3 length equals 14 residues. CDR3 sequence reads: CASSYVVGGTEAFF. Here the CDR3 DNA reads TGTGCCAGCAGTTATGTCGTAGGGGGCACTGAAGCTTTCTTT.

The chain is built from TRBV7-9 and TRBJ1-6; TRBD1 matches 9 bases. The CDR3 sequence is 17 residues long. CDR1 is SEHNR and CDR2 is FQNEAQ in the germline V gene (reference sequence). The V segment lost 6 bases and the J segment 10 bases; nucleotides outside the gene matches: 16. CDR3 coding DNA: TGTGCCAGCAGACCTAATTTACAGGGGGCCGAGGACTCACCCCTCCACTTT. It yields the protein CASRPNLQGAEDSPLHF.

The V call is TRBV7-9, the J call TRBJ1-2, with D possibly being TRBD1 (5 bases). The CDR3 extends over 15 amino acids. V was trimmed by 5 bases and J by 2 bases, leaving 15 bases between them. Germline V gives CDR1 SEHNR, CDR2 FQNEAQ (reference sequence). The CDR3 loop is CASSPGGPENYGYTF. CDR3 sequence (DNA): TGTGCCAGCAGCCCCGGGGGACCCGAGAACTATGGCTACACCTTC.

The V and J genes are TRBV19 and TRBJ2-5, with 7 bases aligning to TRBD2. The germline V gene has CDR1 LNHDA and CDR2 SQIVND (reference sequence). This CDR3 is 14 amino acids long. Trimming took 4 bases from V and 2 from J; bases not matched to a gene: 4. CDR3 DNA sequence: TGTGCCAGTAGTAGGCAGCGGGGTCAAGAGACCCAGTACTTC. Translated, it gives CASSRQRGQETQYF.

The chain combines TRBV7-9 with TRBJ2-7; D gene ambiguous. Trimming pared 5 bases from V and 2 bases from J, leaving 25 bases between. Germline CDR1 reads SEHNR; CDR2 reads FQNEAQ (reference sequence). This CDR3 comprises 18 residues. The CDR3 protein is CASSTTSNPGYTPYEQYF. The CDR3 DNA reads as TGTGCCAGCAGCACAACCTCCAATCCGGGCTATACTCCCTACGAGCAGTACTTC. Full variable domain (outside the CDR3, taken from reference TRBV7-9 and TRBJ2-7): DTGVSQNPRHKITKRGQNVTFRCDPISEHNRLYWYRQTLGQGPEFLTYFQNEAQLEKSRLLSDRFSAERPKGSFSTLEIQRTEQGDSAMYLCASSTTSNPGYTPYEQYFGPGTRLTVT.

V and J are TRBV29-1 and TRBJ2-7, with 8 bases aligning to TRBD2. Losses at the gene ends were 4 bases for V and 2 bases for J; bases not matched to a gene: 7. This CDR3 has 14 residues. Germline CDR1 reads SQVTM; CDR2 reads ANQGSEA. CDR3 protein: CSVVAGGLPYEQYF. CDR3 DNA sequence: TGCAGCGTTGTTGCGGGAGGACTACCCTACGAGCAGTACTTC.

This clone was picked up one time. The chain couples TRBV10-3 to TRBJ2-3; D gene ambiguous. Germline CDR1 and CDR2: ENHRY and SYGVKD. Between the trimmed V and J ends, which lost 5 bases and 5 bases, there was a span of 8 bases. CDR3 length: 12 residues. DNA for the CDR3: TGTGCCATCAGTACCCTAAAAGATACGCAGTATTTT. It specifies CAISTLKDTQYF.

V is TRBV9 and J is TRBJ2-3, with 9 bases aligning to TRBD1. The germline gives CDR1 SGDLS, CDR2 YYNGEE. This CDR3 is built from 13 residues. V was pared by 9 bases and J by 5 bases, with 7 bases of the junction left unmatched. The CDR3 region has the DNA TGTGCCACAAACAGGGGGCTGGTAGATACGCAGTATTTT. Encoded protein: CATNRGLVDTQYF.

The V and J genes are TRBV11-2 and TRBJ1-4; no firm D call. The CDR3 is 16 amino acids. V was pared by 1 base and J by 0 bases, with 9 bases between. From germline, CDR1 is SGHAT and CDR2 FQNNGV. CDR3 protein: CASSLGRRATNEKLFF. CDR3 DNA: TGTGCCAGCAGCTTAGGGAGGAGGGCAACTAATGAAAAACTGTTTTTT.